This T cell receptor (beta chain) was identified in a study of graft-versus-host responses after intestinal transplantation. Background on the study: For two to four years after anti-thymocyte globulin induction, all recipients took tacrolimus and steroids. Findings and caveats of the study: Peak circulating GvH clone levels were associated with early post-transplant HvG declines. GvH clones surfaced in recipient marrow, some emerging earlier in ileum or blood.

Worth noting for this clone: The antigen is unknown.

Clones were read by immunoSEQ multiplex PCR, and TCRdb kept only the in-frame ones, dropping some. The repertoire holds 35,000 to 45,000 clones, 90% to 95% seen once, with 3.6% in the top ten. This CDR3 spans 14 amino acids. V dropped 6 bases and J dropped 3; count of bases not matched to a gene: 4. The V gene's germline CDR1 is LGHNT and CDR2 FRNRAP. The sample here was PBMCs, taken roughly 110 weeks after intestinal transplantation. The rearrangement joins TRBV12-5 to TRBJ2-7; TRBD1 agrees at 11 bases. The origin of this receptor is a human patient who received an intestinal transplant, so some T cells may come from the graft donor. CDR3 coding DNA: TGTGCTAGTGGCCCCGGGACAGGGGGCTACGAGCAGTACTTC. It specifies CASGPGTGGYEQYF. Full variable domain (outside the CDR3, taken from reference TRBV12-5 and TRBJ2-7): DARVTQTPRHKVTEMGQEVTMRCQPILGHNTVFWYRQTMMQGLELLAYFRNRAPLDDSGMPKDRFSAEMPDATLATLKIQPSEPRDSAVYFCASGPGTGGYEQYFGPGTRLTVT.